The following is a T cell receptor beta chain sequence with its context. The CDR3 is 16 residues long. With 5 bases removed from V and 0 bases from J, the gap between germline ends came to 17 bases. In germline, CDR1 is SNHLY, CDR2 FYNNEI. This sample is drawn from a study of blood T cell repertoires in COVID-19. About the research overall: Samples taken during acute and convalescent COVID-19 were collected in the United States, Italy and Spain.

TCRdb's copy holds only in-frame clones and misses some; the assay was immunoSEQ multiplex PCR. The sample records 100,000 to 120,000 clones, around 79% being singletons. The TCR originated in a woman older than 75 with active or convalescent COVID-19. The chain couples TRBV2 to TRBJ2-7; the D gene is possibly TRBD1 (6 bases). Sequencing was carried out using peripheral blood. This CDR3 reads CASSPRDRTGSYEQYF. The DNA for the CDR3 is TGTGCCAGCAGTCCCCGCGACAGGACTGGCTCCTACGAGCAGTACTTC.